A single sample gave rise to the 15 T cell receptor beta chains below, sequenced in a study of spatial heterogeneity in lung cancer. Sample time point: blood at routine non-recurrence follow-up after resection. TCRdb analysed the 5' RACE reads with MiXCR anew, one entry per CDR3 protein. The table lists roughly 32,000 distinct CDR3 sequences, about 10% of them singletons, with around 28% in the top ten. Source: PBMCs, taken at follow-up. These receptors were taken from a female donor with early-stage non-small cell lung cancer.

Concerning this clonotype itself: This may arise from a read error, as a much more abundant clone is one base away. V is TRBV7-2 and J is TRBJ1-2, with TRBD1 matching over 7 bases. The CDR3 totals 13 residues. Looked up from germline, CDR1 is SGHTA and CDR2 is FQGNSA. CDR3: CASSRQGSYDYTF. Here the CDR3 DNA reads TGTGCCAGCAGCCGACAGGGCTCCTATGACTACACCTTC.

Ten or more counts support this clonotype. The chain recombines TRBV12-3 or TRBV12-4 with TRBJ2-6; 9 bases match TRBD1. Germline trimming cut 6 bases from V and 1 base from J; bases unmatched to any gene: 7. There are 17 residues in the CDR3. The CDR3 loop reads CASSRQGGPSGANVLTF. The CDR3 nucleotides read TGTGCCAGCAGCCGACAGGGGGGTCCGTCTGGGGCCAACGTCCTGACTTTC.

This clonotype was seen at least ten times. V usage is TRBV5-1 and J usage is TRBJ2-7; 11 bases line up with TRBD1. V shed 3 bases, J shed 7 bases, and the junction held 3 bases outside the gene matches. The CDR3 extends over 13 amino acids. The germline gives CDR1 SGHRS, CDR2 YFSETQ. CDR3 DNA sequence: TGCGCCAGCAGCTGGACAGGGGGCCGGGAGCAGTACTTC. The encoded protein is CASSWTGGREQYF.

At least ten counts were recorded for this clonotype. The rearrangement joins TRBV5-6 to TRBJ2-7, with 10 bases lining up with TRBD1. There are 15 residues in the CDR3. Looked up from germline, CDR1 is SGHDT and CDR2 is YYEEEE. V was clipped by 4 bases and J by 6 bases; unmatched bases: 10. The CDR3 is CASSLGGQGIGEQYF. The CDR3 bases are TGTGCCAGCAGCCTCGGGGGACAGGGGATCGGCGAGCAGTACTTC. The full variable domain, its missing parts supplied by reference TRBV5-6 and TRBJ2-7, is DAGVTQSPTHLIKTRGQQVTLRCSPKSGHDTVSWYQQALGQGPQFIFQYYEEEERQRGNFPDRFSGHQFPNYSSELNVNALLLGDSALYLCASSLGGQGIGEQYFGPGTRLTVT.

The CDR3 DNA follows: TGTGCCAGCAGCGTCCCCGTCTCGGCCCGCTACACCCACGAGCAGTACTTC. Translation gives CASSVPVSARYTHEQYF. The V gene is TRBV9, the J gene TRBJ2-7; no reliable D call. The CDR3 is 17 amino acids. Germline CDR1 SGDLS, CDR2 YYNGEE. The V and J ends lost 2 bases and 5 bases respectively, with 23 bases between them.

In its sample, this clonotype was seen a few times. This chain uses TRBV6-5 with TRBJ2-7, with a possible D match to TRBD2 (6 bases). Per the germline V gene, CDR1 is MNHEY and CDR2 is SVGAGI. V lost 2 bases and J 0 bases, leaving 11 bases between the germline ends. The CDR3 contains 15 residues. In DNA, the CDR3 is TGTGCCAGCAGTTACACGGGGGACGGCTCCTACGAGCAGTACTTC. Translation: CASSYTGDGSYEQYF.

CDR3 in DNA: TGTGCCAGCTCACGCTGGGAGCGGGGCACAGATACGCAGTATTTT. Translation gives CASSRWERGTDTQYF. The gene calls are TRBV18 and TRBJ2-3; D perhaps matches TRBD2 (6 bases). Germline V gives CDR1 KGHSH, CDR2 LQKENI. The CDR3 has 15 residues. The V gene lost 4 bases and the J gene lost 1 base, with 12 bases spanning the gap.

This clonotype showed up many times. The J gene is TRBJ2-7, the V gene TRBV7-9; TRBD1 aligns across 9 bases. V lost 5 bases, J lost 2 bases, and 4 bases stayed unmatched. CDR1 and CDR2 from the germline V gene are SEHNR and FQNEAQ (reference sequence). There are 14 residues in the CDR3. Here the CDR3 DNA reads TGTGCCAGCAGCCATACAGGGGGCCCCTACGAGCAGTACTTC. This translates into CASSHTGGPYEQYF.

The table lists this clonotype with many counts. The CDR3 loop is CASSQSERTGVPDTQYF. The CDR3 bases are TGCGCCAGCAGTCAATCTGAGCGGACAGGGGTTCCAGATACGCAGTATTTT. The chain employs TRBV23-1 and TRBJ2-3; 9 positions match TRBD1. TRBV23-1 is known as an ORF, though its function is uncertain. The CDR3 sequence is 17 residues long. V trimming: 0 bases; J trimming: 4 bases; junction bases outside the gene matches: 8.

The table lists this clonotype with a few counts. The rearrangement uses TRBV7-9 and TRBJ2-7, with a possible D match to TRBD1 (5 bases). This CDR3 is 14 amino acids long. Germline-derived CDR1 and CDR2 are SEHNR and FQNEAQ (reference sequence). Trimming removed 5 bases at V and 2 bases at J, with 13 bases between. CDR3 region: CASSVGQNPYEQYF. Here the CDR3 DNA reads TGTGCCAGCAGCGTAGGACAAAACCCCTACGAGCAGTACTTC.

This clonotype has a count of ten or more. V is TRBV6-5 and J is TRBJ1-3; D remains ambiguous. The length of the CDR3 is 14 residues. V gave up 4 bases and J gave up 4 bases, with 11 bases separating them. Germline V gene data show CDR1 as MNHEY and CDR2 as SVGAGI. CDR3 protein: CASSSTPAGNTIYF. CDR3 coding DNA: TGTGCCAGCAGTTCCACCCCCGCCGGAAACACCATATATTTT.

There are many counts of this clonotype. V is TRBV21-1 and J is TRBJ1-5. TRBV21-1 counts as a pseudogene. The CDR3 extends over 15 amino acids. The chain's CDR3 is CASSLCGGSNQPQHF. In DNA, the CDR3 is TGTGCCAGCAGCCTATGCGGCGGTAGCAATCAGCCCCAGCATTTT.

This chain uses TRBV20-1 with TRBJ2-3; D is undetermined. This CDR3 has 11 amino acids. Trimming pared 6 bases from V and 0 bases from J, leaving 4 bases between. Per the germline V gene, CDR1 is DFQATT and CDR2 is SNEGSKA (reference sequence). CDR3 sequence (DNA): TGCAGTGCGAGAAGCACAGATACGCAGTATTTT. Translating gives CSARSTDTQYF.

This clonotype came up a few times. The J gene is TRBJ2-7, the V gene TRBV6-5; D remains ambiguous. The V gene lost 6 bases and the J gene lost 1 base, with 10 bases spanning the gap. Germline V gene sequence: CDR1 MNHEY, CDR2 SVGAGI. This CDR3 has 13 amino acids. The CDR3 is CASSPDPSYEQYF. CDR3 DNA sequence: TGTGCCAGCAGCCCGGACCCTTCCTACGAGCAGTACTTC.

This clonotype was picked up a small number of times. This chain links TRBV2 with TRBJ1-4; no firm D call. Germline V gene data show CDR1 as SNHLY and CDR2 as FYNNEI. The CDR3 spans 15 residues. Trimming removed 1 base at V and 2 bases at J, with 8 bases between. Written as DNA, the CDR3 is TGTGCCAGCAGTGAAGTCCCCGCGACTAATGAAAAACTGTTTTTT. Amino acids: CASSEVPATNEKLFF.